The next 18 T cell receptor beta chains were all read from a single sample in a study of CD8 T cells in Susac syndrome. Reverse transcription of about 0.5 to 1 ug RNA was carried out with random hexamers. TCRdb re-derived calls from the immunoSEQ multiplex PCR reads in MiXCR, one entry per CDR3 protein. This repertoire shows some 150,000 distinct CDR3 sequences, around 95% found once; its top ten account for about 0.15%. Sequenced material: CD8+ T cells from PBMCs. Source of these receptors: a human donor with multiple sclerosis.

The rearrangement links TRBV7-8 to TRBJ2-7, with TRBD1 as a possible D gene (5 bases). This CDR3 is built from 15 residues. The V gene lost 1 base and the J gene lost 4 bases, with 14 bases spanning the gap. Germline V gives CDR1 SGHVS, CDR2 FQNEAQ. The CDR3 loop reads CASSLDFRDSYEQYF. The CDR3 DNA is TGTGCCAGCAGCTTAGATTTCAGGGATTCGTACGAGCAGTACTTC.

The chain recombines TRBV20-1 with TRBJ2-7, with D perhaps matching TRBD1 or TRBD2 (5 bases each). Germline CDR1 and CDR2: DFQATT and SNEGSKA (reference sequence). The CDR3 has 12 amino acids. The V and J ends lost 6 bases and 4 bases respectively, with 13 bases between them. Here the CDR3 reads CSAPGSRYEQYF. CDR3 DNA: TGCAGTGCCCCAGGGAGTCGGTACGAGCAGTACTTC.

The rearrangement uses TRBV30 and TRBJ1-2, with D perhaps matching TRBD1 (5 bases). The V gene lost 3 bases and the J gene lost 5 bases, with 10 bases spanning the gap. Germline V gives CDR1 GTSNPN, CDR2 SVGIG (reference sequence). This CDR3 contains 12 residues. Written as DNA, the CDR3 is TGTGCCTGGAGAATGGCAGGGTATGGCTACACCTTC. The encoded protein is CAWRMAGYGYTF.

This chain joins TRBV20-1 and TRBJ2-7; TRBD1 is a possible D gene (6 bases). Trimming took off 0 bases at V and 3 bases at J, with 18 bases between the two ends. The CDR3 covers 16 residues. The germline CDR1 and CDR2 sequences are DFQATT and SNEGSKA (reference sequence). CDR3 DNA sequence: TGCAGTGCTAGAGATCCGGTAGGGACAACCTACTACGAGCAGTACTTC. Encoded protein: CSARDPVGTTYYEQYF.

The rearrangement links TRBV23-1 to TRBJ1-5, with D possibly being TRBD1 (5 bases). TRBV23-1 is an open reading frame whose function is uncertain. V shed 3 bases and J shed 0 bases, with 12 bases lying between them. The CDR3 is 16 amino acids. The CDR3 DNA is TGCGCCAGCAGTCAGCCCAGGGTCCTTAGCAATCAGCCCCAGCATTTT. Its protein product is CASSQPRVLSNQPQHF.

This sequence joins TRBV12-3 or TRBV12-4 and TRBJ2-3; 8 nucleotides align to TRBD1. V dropped 3 bases and J dropped 2; count of bases not matched to a gene: 19. This CDR3 has 20 residues. The CDR3 sequence: CASSLDLVRQGFMFTDTQYF. The CDR3 region has the DNA TGTGCCAGCAGTTTGGATCTTGTGAGACAGGGGTTTATGTTCACAGATACGCAGTATTTT.

The genes are TRBV7-9 and TRBJ1-1; 7 bases agree with TRBD1. This CDR3 is 15 amino acids long. Per the germline V gene, CDR1 is SEHNR and CDR2 is FQNEAQ (reference sequence). V was pared by 5 bases and J by 4 bases, with 10 bases of the junction left unmatched. CDR3 nucleotides: TGTGCCAGCAGCGTTCCGTGGGACAGCATCACTGAAGCTTTCTTT. It is translated as CASSVPWDSITEAFF.

This chain connects TRBV27 to TRBJ2-1; the D is unclear. The CDR3 covers 11 residues. Germline V gene data show CDR1 as MNHEY and CDR2 as SMNVEV (reference sequence). V was cut by 6 bases and J by 8 bases, with 8 bases left in between. The CDR3 loop reads CASSLQDEQFF. The CDR3 DNA reads TGTGCCAGCAGCCTCCAAGATGAGCAGTTCTTC.

The rearrangement links TRBV3-1 to TRBJ2-1; D remains ambiguous. The CDR3 extends over 12 amino acids. Germline CDR1 reads LGHDT; CDR2 reads YNNKEL (reference sequence). V lost 3 bases and J 6 bases, leaving 6 bases between the germline ends. In DNA form, the CDR3 reads TGTGCCAGCAGCCATCGCTCCAATGAGCAGTTCTTC. This encodes CASSHRSNEQFF.

The rearrangement joins TRBV3-1 to TRBJ2-3; 7 bases agree with TRBD1. Unmatched junction bases numbered 1, after V lost 0 bases and J lost 1 base. There are 15 residues in the CDR3. From germline, CDR1 is LGHDT and CDR2 YNNKEL (reference sequence). CDR3: CASSQDQGGTDTQYF. CDR3 nucleotides: TGTGCCAGCAGCCAAGATCAGGGGGGCACAGATACGCAGTATTTT.

The chain employs TRBV7-9 and TRBJ2-7; D might be TRBD1 (5 bases). Germline assignment: CDR1 SEHNR and CDR2 FQNEAQ (reference sequence). The CDR3 is made up of 14 amino acids. The germline V and J ends were trimmed by 1 base and 7 bases, with 14 bases remaining between them. The CDR3 nucleotides are TGTGCCAGCAGCTTAGGATTCCAGGGCGTGGAGCAGTACTTC. Amino acid sequence: CASSLGFQGVEQYF.

The V call is TRBV7-6, the J call TRBJ2-1; D may correspond to TRBD1 or TRBD2 (5 bases each). V lost 7 bases and J 3 bases, leaving 10 bases between the germline ends. CDR1 is SGHVS and CDR2 is FNYEAQ in the germline V gene. The CDR3 runs to 13 residues. The CDR3: CASMGVNYNEQFF. The CDR3 DNA reads as TGTGCCAGCATGGGGGTAAACTACAATGAGCAGTTCTTC.

The gene calls are TRBV4-1 and TRBJ1-4; 7 nucleotides line up with TRBD1. Germline V gene lookup returns CDR1 MGHRA and CDR2 YSYEKL. V was clipped by 5 bases and J by 5 bases; unmatched bases: 8. This CDR3 spans 15 amino acids. The CDR3 loop reads CASSFRDSGNEKLFF. In DNA form, the CDR3 reads TGCGCCAGCAGCTTCCGGGACAGTGGGAATGAAAAACTGTTTTTT.

The rearrangement joins TRBV25-1 to TRBJ2-5, with D possibly being TRBD2 (6 bases). Germline CDR1 MGHDK, CDR2 SYGVNS. V was trimmed by 4 bases and J by 4 bases, leaving 16 bases between them. The CDR3 covers 15 residues. The chain's CDR3 is CASSGFTGEVETQYF. The CDR3 coding sequence is TGTGCCAGCAGTGGCTTTACGGGGGAGGTAGAGACCCAGTACTTC. Based on the CDR3 plus reference TRBV25-1 and TRBJ2-5, the full variable domain is EADIYQTPRYLVIGTGKKITLECSQTMGHDKMYWYQQDPGMELHLIHYSYGVNSTEKGDLSSESTVSRIRTEHFPLTLESARPSHTSQYLCASSGFTGEVETQYFGPGTRLLVL.

The V and J genes are TRBV7-6 and TRBJ2-3; 9 positions match TRBD2. Germline V CDR1 and CDR2: SGHVS, FNYEAQ. V shed 4 bases and J 2 bases; nucleotides not matched to a gene: 4. There are 15 residues in the CDR3. The CDR3 loop reads CASSSPSGATDTQYF. The CDR3 DNA is TGTGCCAGCAGCTCCCCTAGCGGGGCCACAGATACGCAGTATTTT.

CDR3 nucleotide sequence: TGCAGCGCAGTCAACGGGGCCCTTCAAGCTGAAGCTTTCTTT. Its translation is CSAVNGALQAEAFF. The rearrangement links TRBV29-1 to TRBJ1-1; tentatively, D is TRBD1 (5 bases). CDR1 SQVTM and CDR2 ANQGSEA come from the germline V gene. Trimming shortened V by 7 bases and J by 6 bases, and 21 bases separated the two germline ends. The CDR3 is 14 amino acids.

The J gene is TRBJ1-5, the V gene TRBV30, with D possibly matching TRBD1 (6 bases). The germline V and J ends were trimmed by 1 base and 2 bases, with 12 bases remaining between them. Germline-derived CDR1 and CDR2 are GTSNPN and SVGIG (reference sequence). The CDR3 length is 15 residues. The CDR3 loop is CAWSEWGLGNQPQHF. The CDR3 nucleotides read TGTGCCTGGAGTGAGTGGGGGCTCGGCAATCAGCCCCAGCATTTT. Full variable domain (rest looked up from reference TRBV30 and TRBJ1-5): SQTIHQWPATLVQPVGSPLSLECTVEGTSNPNLYWYRQAAGRGLQLLFYSVGIGQISSEVPQNLSASRPQDRQFILSSKKLLLSDSGFYLCAWSEWGLGNQPQHFGDGTRLSIL.

This chain uses TRBV9 with TRBJ2-3; D gene ambiguous. CDR3 length: 12 amino acids. CDR1 and CDR2 (germline): SGDLS, YYNGEE. The germline V and J ends were trimmed by 4 bases and 6 bases, with 9 bases remaining between them. CDR3 coding DNA: TGTGCCAGCAGCCACTCCCAGGATACGCAGTATTTT. The encoded protein is CASSHSQDTQYF. Variable domain in full (rest from reference TRBV9 and TRBJ2-3): DSGVTQTPKHLITATGQRVTLRCSPRSGDLSVYWYQQSLDQGLQFLIQYYNGEERAKGNILERFSAQQFPDLHSELNLSSLELGDSALYFCASSHSQDTQYFGPGTRLTVL.